This T cell receptor beta chain was found in a study of blood T cell repertoires in COVID-19. Study summary: Samples representing acute and convalescent COVID-19 were sourced from the United States, Italy and Spain.

The V segment lost 4 bases and the J segment 6 bases; nucleotides outside the gene matches: 2. Germline CDR1 SGHDN, CDR2 FVKESK. The CDR3 loop spans 14 amino acids. The assay was immunoSEQ multiplex PCR, and TCRdb's table has in-frame clones only and misses some. The sample carries fewer than 350,000 clones, about 91% recorded once. This clone was seen once. This sequence was found in a woman in her forties who had recovered from COVID-19. The V call is TRBV14, the J call TRBJ2-3; 12 bases are shared with TRBD2. The material sequenced was PBMCs or T cells enriched from blood (not recorded which). The CDR3 region is CASSPGLAGDTQYF. Here the CDR3 DNA reads TGTGCCAGCAGCCCCGGACTAGCGGGGGATACGCAGTATTTT.